The 2 T cell receptor beta chains presented below share a single source sample, sequenced in a study of technical replicates of blood from a handful of donors. Clones were read by immunoSEQ multiplex PCR, and TCRdb kept only the in-frame ones, dropping some. The sample has about 100,000 clones; 85% to 95% are singletons. Sample: T cells isolated from PBMCs. These receptors were collected from a human donor in good health.

This sequence joins TRBV6-5 and TRBJ2-7; no clear D. This CDR3 spans 14 amino acids. Trimming pared 0 bases from V and 2 bases from J, leaving 8 bases between. Germline V gene sequence: CDR1 MNHEY, CDR2 SVGAGI. CDR3 coding DNA: TGTGCCAGCAGTTACTCCACTCTTCCCTACGAGCAGTACTTC. It is translated as CASSYSTLPYEQYF.

V and J are TRBV5-1 and TRBJ1-3, with D possibly TRBD1 on 5 matching bases. The CDR3 totals 16 residues. Germline CDR1 SGHRS, CDR2 YFSETQ. Trimming removed 2 bases from V and 0 bases from J, with 12 bases in between. CDR3 DNA sequence: TGCGCCAGCAGCTTATCGGGGGTTAACTCTGGAAACACCATATATTTT. This gives the protein CASSLSGVNSGNTIYF.